The 15 T cell receptor beta chains reported below all come from one sample, sequenced in a study of T cell changes during pregnancy in multiple sclerosis. The assay was immunoSEQ multiplex PCR, and TCRdb's table has in-frame clones only and misses some. This table has roughly 97,000 clones, 90% appearing once. This specimen was peripheral blood, taken in the second trimester of pregnancy. These TCRs come from a female donor in good health, enrolled as a control in a pregnancy study.

The rearrangement links TRBV30 to TRBJ1-6; 7 bases are shared with TRBD1. This CDR3 comprises 13 residues. Looked up from germline, CDR1 is GTSNPN and CDR2 is SVGIG (reference sequence). The CDR3 loop reads CADARDRNSPLHF. As DNA, the CDR3 is TGTGCGGACGCCCGGGACAGAAATTCACCCCTCCACTTT.

The chain combines TRBV6-4 with TRBJ1-4, with 7 bases fitting TRBD1. The V segment lost 6 bases and the J segment 6 bases; nucleotides outside the gene matches: 7. Germline V lookup: CDR1 MRHNA, CDR2 SNTAGT. This CDR3 comprises 14 residues. The CDR3 region has the DNA TGTGCCAGCAGCGAGGGGACAGCCCATGAAAAACTGTTTTTT. Amino acid sequence: CASSEGTAHEKLFF.

The chain carries TRBV10-3 and TRBJ2-1, with 8 bases aligning to TRBD2. CDR1 ENHRY and CDR2 SYGVKD come from the germline V gene. Trimming cost V 3 bases and J 3 bases; bases outside gene matches: 7. This CDR3 contains 16 residues. The CDR3 nucleotides read TGTGCCATCAGTGAAGACACTAGCGGTTTCTACAATGAGCAGTTCTTC. This sequence encodes CAISEDTSGFYNEQFF.

V usage is TRBV11-2 and J usage is TRBJ2-2, with D perhaps TRBD1 (6 bases). Germline CDR1 is SGHAT and CDR2 is FQNNGV. V was shortened by 2 bases and J by 0 bases, with 10 bases between the two germline ends. The CDR3 length is 16 residues. The CDR3 DNA sequence: TGTGCCAGCAGCTTAACCAGGGGTTCGAACACCGGGGAGCTGTTTTTT. This codes for CASSLTRGSNTGELFF.

The chain is built from TRBV4-1 and TRBJ2-7; tentatively, D is TRBD1 (6 bases). Germline CDR1 MGHRA, CDR2 YSYEKL. The V end lost 0 bases, the J end lost 12 bases, and 27 bases lay between the germline ends. This CDR3 comprises 17 residues. The CDR3 DNA follows: TGCGCCAGCAGCCAAGATCCGACGGACAGCCCCGATCCGGTCTTGTACTTC. This sequence encodes CASSQDPTDSPDPVLYF.

The chain links TRBV18 to TRBJ1-1, with 7 bases lining up with TRBD1. Germline V gives CDR1 KGHSH, CDR2 LQKENI. J was trimmed by 1 base and V by 3 bases; bases with no gene match: 8. The CDR3 is made up of 16 amino acids. The chain's CDR3 is CASSPTTGTPNTEAFF. The CDR3 nucleotides read TGTGCCAGCTCACCTACGACAGGGACCCCGAACACTGAAGCTTTCTTT.

The gene calls are TRBV27 and TRBJ1-4; TRBD1 is a possible D gene (5 bases). V was cut by 4 bases and J by 3 bases, with 12 bases left in between. CDR3 size: 15 residues. The germline CDR1 and CDR2 sequences are MNHEY and SMNVEV (reference sequence). DNA of the CDR3: TGTGCCAGCAGTTCCTACGACAGCCCTAATGAAAAACTGTTTTTT. Its protein product is CASSSYDSPNEKLFF.

The V and J genes are TRBV6-6 and TRBJ2-1; 10 nucleotides line up with TRBD1. Trimming cost V 6 bases and J 4 bases; bases outside gene matches: 6. Germline CDR1 and CDR2: MNHNY and SVGAGI (reference sequence). The CDR3 spans 15 residues. The CDR3 region is CASRSGQGSYNEQFF. CDR3 DNA sequence: TGTGCCAGCAGATCGGGACAGGGGTCATACAATGAGCAGTTCTTC.

The gene calls are TRBV18 and TRBJ1-1; possibly TRBD1 for D (5 bases). Trimming pared 6 bases from V and 3 bases from J, leaving 14 bases between. Germline CDR1 is KGHSH and CDR2 is LQKENI. The CDR3 extends over 14 amino acids. The chain's CDR3 is CASSQTVLYTEAFF. DNA of the CDR3: TGTGCCAGCTCCCAGACAGTACTCTACACTGAAGCTTTCTTT.

The V call is TRBV9, the J call TRBJ1-2, with TRBD1 matching over 12 bases. The germline gives CDR1 SGDLS, CDR2 YYNGEE. Trimming cost V 4 bases and J 8 bases; bases outside gene matches: 6. The CDR3 extends over 14 amino acids. The CDR3 DNA is TGTGCCAGCAGCCAGGGGACAGGGGGCTTCGGCTACACCTTC. This sequence encodes CASSQGTGGFGYTF.

This clone was found a few times. CDR3 loop: CASSYDEVSQQYF. For the CDR3, the DNA is TGTGCCAGCAGTTACGACGAGGTTTCGCAGCAGTACTTC. The rearrangement links TRBV6-5 to TRBJ2-7; D ambiguous. Germline-derived CDR1 and CDR2 are MNHEY and SVGAGI. CDR3 length: 13 residues. Trimming pared 2 bases from V and 8 bases from J, leaving 13 bases between.

The V and J genes are TRBV6-5 and TRBJ1-1, with D hard to call. The CDR3 has 11 amino acids. V lost 2 bases and J 9 bases, leaving 7 bases between the germline ends. The germline V gene has CDR1 MNHEY and CDR2 SVGAGI. The CDR3 DNA reads as TGTGCCAGCAGTTACGCGGAGAAAGCTTTCTTT. Translated: CASSYAEKAFF.

The count of this clone is one. The chain is built from TRBV5-3 and TRBJ2-3; maybe TRBD1 (6 bases). TRBV5-3 is an ORF, with its function uncertain. V lost 0 bases and J 0 bases, leaving 17 bases between the germline ends. The CDR3 covers 18 residues. The CDR3 bases are TGTGCCAGAAGCTTGGGTGACAGGACCGAGGATAGCACAGATACGCAGTATTTT. It codes for CARSLGDRTEDSTDTQYF.

V is TRBV11-2 and J is TRBJ1-6; D possibly corresponds to TRBD1 (5 bases). The CDR3 has 15 amino acids. The V end lost 1 base, the J end lost 4 bases, and 8 bases lay between the germline ends. CDR1 is SGHAT and CDR2 is FQNNGV in the germline V gene. CDR3 loop: CASSLAGGYNSPLHF. The CDR3 bases are TGTGCCAGCAGCTTAGCTGGGGGGTATAATTCACCCCTCCACTTT.

The rearrangement joins TRBV15 to TRBJ1-4, with TRBD1 identical over 10 bases. The CDR3 has 14 amino acids. The junction had 6 bases not matched to a gene; V was cut back by 6 bases and J by 8 bases. Germline V CDR1 and CDR2: LNHNV, YYDKDF (reference sequence). The CDR3 region is CATRRQGAGEKLFF. The CDR3 nucleotides read TGTGCCACCAGGAGACAGGGGGCCGGGGAAAAACTGTTTTTT.